A single sample gave rise to the 30 T cell receptor beta chains below, sequenced in a study of post-analysis software for immune sequencing data (dated by TCRdb to 2014 to 2015). These receptors have no known antigen. The library was prepared using PCR. The sequencing machine was an Illumina HiSeq 2500. To reduce PCR and sequencing biases, unique molecular identifiers were incorporated into the TCR beta cDNA libraries. Clones were called with MiXCR by TCRdb after fastp trimmed the public reads at Q25, and only in-frame beta chains were retained. CDR3 protein sequences are deduplicated, and each keeps its most common genes and DNA. Recorded for this sample are fewer than 700,000 distinct CDR3 sequences; roughly 45% of them occurred a single time. Of the sample, under 2% is held by the ten largest clones. Broader findings and caveats from the paper: Patients showed significantly higher frequencies than controls for a handful of TRBV segments, among them TRBV5-6, TRBV5-1 and TRBV20-1.

The specimen was blood. The receptors were gathered from a girl aged 10 to 17 with multiple sclerosis.

This clonotype has more than one count but fewer than ten. The chain recombines TRBV5-1 with TRBJ2-5, with D tentatively TRBD2 (5 bases). The CDR3 has 13 amino acids. The ends were cut back, 3 bases at V and 3 bases at J, with 9 bases in the middle. From germline, CDR1 is SGHRS and CDR2 YFSETQ. The CDR3 here is CASSSGSEETQYF. The DNA of the CDR3 is TGCGCCAGCAGCTCGGGTAGCGAAGAGACCCAGTACTTC.

For the CDR3, the DNA is TGCAGTGCTAGAGTGTTGTTAGCGGGAGGTGATACGCAGTATTTT. It yields the protein CSARVLLAGGDTQYF. This rearrangement joins TRBV20-1 to TRBJ2-3, with TRBD2 identical over 10 bases. The CDR3 is 15 amino acids. The germline V gene encodes CDR1 DFQATT and CDR2 SNEGSKA (reference sequence). The V gene end was trimmed by 1 base and the J gene end by 6 bases; junction bases not matched to a gene: 7.

V usage is TRBV27 and J usage is TRBJ2-1; TRBD1 aligns across 8 bases. Trimming at V came to 5 bases and at J to 7 bases, leaving 10 bases not matched to a gene. This CDR3 spans 15 amino acids. From germline, CDR1 is MNHEY and CDR2 SMNVEV (reference sequence). The CDR3 DNA is TGTGCCAGCAGTCACAAAAGGACAGGGAATAATGAGCAGTTCTTC. The encoded protein is CASSHKRTGNNEQFF.

This chain connects TRBV5-5 to TRBJ2-1, with TRBD2 matching over 9 bases. Unmatched junction bases numbered 8, after V lost 1 base and J lost 0 bases. Germline CDR1 and CDR2: SGHKS and YYEKEE (reference sequence). The CDR3 length is 18 residues. The CDR3 DNA follows: TGTGCCAGCAGCTTGTACGGGCGGGAGGGCCGCTCCTACAATGAGCAGTTCTTC. It yields the protein CASSLYGREGRSYNEQFF. Full variable domain (outside the CDR3, taken from reference TRBV5-5 and TRBJ2-1): DAGVTQSPTHLIKTRGQQVTLRCSPISGHKSVSWYQQVLGQGPQFIFQYYEKEERGRGNFPDRFSARQFPNYSSELNVNALLLGDSALYLCASSLYGREGRSYNEQFFGPGTRLTVL.

V is TRBV18 and J is TRBJ2-7; D is unresolved. From germline, CDR1 is KGHSH and CDR2 LQKENI. V lost 1 base, J lost 0 bases, and 7 bases lay in between. The CDR3 runs to 14 residues. The CDR3 DNA reads TGTGCCAGCTCACCACGGCAGTTCTCCTACGAGCAGTACTTC. This encodes CASSPRQFSYEQYF.

The chain links TRBV10-3 to TRBJ2-1, with TRBD2 as a possible D gene (5 bases). Germline V gives CDR1 ENHRY, CDR2 SYGVKD. CDR3 length: 16 amino acids. V was trimmed by 4 bases and J by 0 bases, leaving 13 bases between them. As DNA, the CDR3 is TGTGCCATCAGTGGTCAGGAGAGGGCCTCCTACAATGAGCAGTTCTTC. It encodes CAISGQERASYNEQFF.

The chain has TRBV7-8 and TRBJ2-7, with TRBD1 matching over 8 bases. The V and J ends lost 3 bases and 6 bases, in that order; junction bases with no gene match: 10. CDR1 and CDR2 (germline): SGHVS, FQNEAQ. The CDR3 length is 15 residues. Here the CDR3 DNA reads TGTGCCAGCAGCTTGTACTTGACAGGGGTCCTCGAGCAGTACTTC. Its translation: CASSLYLTGVLEQYF.

This chain links TRBV30 with TRBJ2-6; D perhaps matches TRBD2 (6 bases). Germline V lookup: CDR1 GTSNPN, CDR2 SVGIG (reference sequence). This CDR3 contains 19 residues. V was pared by 1 base and J by 0 bases, with 19 bases between. Here the CDR3 reads CAWSEEGWGRGSGANVLTF. DNA for the CDR3: TGTGCCTGGAGTGAGGAGGGTTGGGGCAGAGGCTCTGGGGCCAACGTCCTGACTTTC.

The chain is built from TRBV3-1 and TRBJ2-1; D gene unclear. Trimming shortened V by 2 bases and J by 9 bases, and 17 bases separated the two germline ends. Germline CDR1 and CDR2: LGHDT and YNNKEL (reference sequence). This CDR3 is 15 amino acids long. This CDR3 is CASSQNRVRALEQFF. CDR3 bases: TGTGCCAGCAGCCAAAATCGGGTAAGGGCTCTTGAGCAGTTCTTC.

The V call is TRBV24-1, the J call TRBJ2-1; D ambiguous. This CDR3 is 14 amino acids long. V was trimmed by 8 bases and J by 11 bases, leaving 21 bases between them. Germline-derived CDR1 and CDR2 are KGHDR and SFDVKD. CDR3 in DNA: TGTGCCACCACCAAACAGCCCGATTGGACGAAGCAGTTCTTC. This sequence encodes CATTKQPDWTKQFF.

This clonotype was detected a few times. The J gene is TRBJ2-1, the V gene TRBV24-1; D is undetermined. Trimming stripped 3 bases from V and 0 bases from J, with 14 bases between. This CDR3 is built from 17 residues. CDR1 KGHDR and CDR2 SFDVKD come from the germline V gene. Written as DNA, the CDR3 is TGTGCCACCAGTGATATAACATCCTGGGGCTCCTACAATGAGCAGTTCTTC. Translating it yields CATSDITSWGSYNEQFF.

In its sample, this clonotype was seen a few times. The V and J genes are TRBV27 and TRBJ1-2; D remains ambiguous. Per germline, CDR1 MNHEY and CDR2 SMNVEV (reference sequence). V lost 2 bases, J lost 8 bases, and 12 bases lay in between. The CDR3 consists of 13 residues. DNA for the CDR3: TGTGCCAGCAGTTTAACCAAAGCTGGAGGCTACACCTTC. Protein: CASSLTKAGGYTF.

This clonotype has at least ten counts. This chain joins TRBV4-2 and TRBJ2-5, with TRBD2 identical over 8 bases. The CDR3 runs to 15 residues. After removal of 0 bases from V and 4 bases from J, the junction contained 4 bases not matched to a gene. Germline V lookup: CDR1 LGHNA, CDR2 YNFKEQ. The CDR3 protein is CASSQDTGGPETQYF. Here the CDR3 DNA reads TGTGCCAGCAGCCAAGATACGGGGGGGCCAGAGACCCAGTACTTC.

This clonotype was counted ten times or more. The chain has TRBV5-1 and TRBJ2-7, with D possibly TRBD1 on 5 matching bases. V was clipped by 0 bases and J by 0 bases, with 10 bases between them. Germline CDR1 is SGHRS and CDR2 is YFSETQ. CDR3 length: 15 residues. CDR3 sequence: CASSLEQGSSYEQYF. The CDR3 nucleotides are TGCGCCAGCAGCTTGGAGCAGGGATCCTCCTACGAGCAGTACTTC.

This chain uses TRBV5-1 with TRBJ1-4; 9 nucleotides match TRBD1. The CDR3 spans 20 residues. Looked up from germline, CDR1 is SGHRS and CDR2 is YFSETQ. Germline trimming cut 4 bases from V and 1 base from J; bases unmatched to any gene: 17. CDR3 sequence (DNA): TGCGCCAGCAGCGTGAGCGGACAGGGGAGGTCTGGACGAACTAATGAAAAACTGTTTTTT. It codes for CASSVSGQGRSGRTNEKLFF.

CDR3 nucleotide sequence: TGTGCCACCAGCAGACAGGGGGAGGTCGCCAATGAGCAGTTCTTC. It specifies CATSRQGEVANEQFF. The genes are TRBV15 and TRBJ2-1; tentative D call: TRBD1 (7 bases). The CDR3 contains 15 residues. The V and J ends lost 2 bases and 6 bases respectively, with 14 bases between them. The germline V gene encodes CDR1 LNHNV and CDR2 YYDKDF (reference sequence). Combining the CDR3 with reference TRBV15 and TRBJ2-1 gives the whole variable domain DAMVIQNPRYQVTQFGKPVTLSCSQTLNHNVMYWYQQKSSQAPKLLFHYYDKDFNNEADTPDNFQSRRPNTSFCFLDIRSPGLGDTAMYLCATSRQGEVANEQFFGPGTRLTVL.

This chain links TRBV5-6 with TRBJ2-7, with TRBD1 as a possible D gene (6 bases). The J call may not be correct, given that the DNA end is closer to TRBJ2-5. Germline V lookup: CDR1 SGHDT, CDR2 YYEEEE. The CDR3 covers 13 residues. CDR3 in amino acids: CASRAQGRETQYF. The CDR3 nucleotides read TGTGCCAGCAGGGCACAGGGCAGGGAGACCCAGTACTTC.

The chain carries TRBV20-1 and TRBJ2-5; D is ambiguous. From germline, CDR1 is DFQATT and CDR2 SNEGSKA (reference sequence). Trimming left V 2 bases short and J 0 bases short, with 10 bases between. The CDR3 length is 14 residues. The CDR3 region has the DNA TGCAGTGCTAGAATTTTGGGTTACCAAGAGACCCAGTACTTC. Its translation is CSARILGYQETQYF.

The chain is built from TRBV6-5 and TRBJ1-1; D possibly corresponds to TRBD1 (6 bases). Germline V gives CDR1 MNHEY, CDR2 SVGAGI. The V gene lost 7 bases and the J gene lost 7 bases, with 22 bases spanning the gap. CDR3 length equals 15 residues. The CDR3 reads CASTGGGYSLGEAFF. CDR3 nucleotide sequence: TGTGCCAGCACGGGGGGCGGTTATTCCCTTGGTGAAGCTTTCTTT.

The genes are TRBV18 and TRBJ2-4, with TRBD2 matching 10 bases. The CDR3 runs 20 residues. V shed 3 bases, J shed 2 bases, and the junction held 16 bases outside the gene matches. Germline V gives CDR1 KGHSH, CDR2 LQKENI. CDR3: CASSPPLTSGGALPKNIQYF. The CDR3 DNA reads as TGTGCCAGCTCACCCCCGTTGACGAGCGGGGGGGCCTTACCCAAAAACATTCAGTACTTC.

CDR3 sequence (DNA): TGTGCCAGCAGCTTCATGACAGGGGGGAACACTGAAGCTTTCTTT. This codes for CASSFMTGGNTEAFF. The V and J genes are TRBV7-9 and TRBJ1-1; 9 bases are shared with TRBD1. Per the germline V gene, CDR1 is SEHNR and CDR2 is FQNEAQ (reference sequence). The CDR3 consists of 15 residues. V dropped 3 bases and J dropped 1; count of bases not matched to a gene: 3. The entire variable domain, with the rest obtained from reference TRBV7-9 and TRBJ1-1, is as follows: DTGVSQNPRHKITKRGQNVTFRCDPISEHNRLYWYRQTLGQGPEFLTYFQNEAQLEKSRLLSDRFSAERPKGSFSTLEIQRTEQGDSAMYLCASSFMTGGNTEAFFGQGTRLTVV.

The chain uses TRBV10-3 and TRBJ1-1, with D unresolved. Trimming cost V 8 bases and J 2 bases, with 12 bases left between them. This CDR3 has 13 amino acids. Germline V CDR1 and CDR2: ENHRY, SYGVKD. The CDR3 DNA reads TGTGCCATCTGTTACGACTTAAACACTGAAGCTTTCTTT. It is translated as CAICYDLNTEAFF.

The rearrangement uses TRBV7-9 and TRBJ1-2; TRBD1 is a possible D gene (5 bases). This CDR3 spans 15 amino acids. The V end was cut by 1 base, the J end by 4 bases, with 13 bases between. Germline V gene sequence: CDR1 SEHNR, CDR2 FQNEAQ (reference sequence). CDR3 protein: CASSLGRDGPYGYTF. The CDR3 bases are TGTGCCAGCAGCTTAGGCAGGGACGGTCCCTATGGCTACACCTTC. The full variable domain, rest sourced from reference TRBV7-9 and TRBJ1-2, is DTGVSQNPRHKITKRGQNVTFRCDPISEHNRLYWYRQTLGQGPEFLTYFQNEAQLEKSRLLSDRFSAERPKGSFSTLEIQRTEQGDSAMYLCASSLGRDGPYGYTFGSGTRLTVV.

The V and J genes are TRBV7-2 and TRBJ1-2; D call uncertain. Germline lookup yields CDR1 SGHTA and CDR2 FQGNSA. Deletions cut 2 bases from V and 4 bases from J, with 8 bases between. This CDR3 comprises 13 residues. Here the CDR3 DNA reads TGTGCCAGCAGCTTATTAGGGTTCTATGGCTACACCTTC. Translation gives CASSLLGFYGYTF.

The chain links TRBV24-1 to TRBJ2-6; 8 bases fit TRBD1. The V and J ends lost 6 bases and 4 bases, in that order; junction bases with no gene match: 10. Germline V gene sequence: CDR1 KGHDR, CDR2 SFDVKD. The CDR3 contains 17 residues. CDR3 residues: CATSWTGSGSGANVLTF. CDR3 bases: TGTGCCACCAGTTGGACAGGGTCTGGGTCAGGGGCCAACGTCCTGACTTTC.

The genes are TRBV2 and TRBJ1-5; tentatively, D is TRBD1 (5 bases). Per germline, CDR1 SNHLY and CDR2 FYNNEI. The CDR3 length is 15 residues. V was clipped by 4 bases and J by 5 bases, with 15 bases between them. The CDR3: CASSGGVRGHQPQHF. CDR3 nucleotide sequence: TGTGCCAGCAGTGGAGGGGTGAGGGGCCATCAGCCCCAGCATTTT. The variable domain in full, completed from reference TRBV2 and TRBJ1-5, reads EPEVTQTPSHQVTQMGQEVILRCVPISNHLYFYWYRQILGQKVEFLVSFYNNEISEKSEIFDDQFSVERPDGSNFTLKIRSTKLEDSAMYFCASSGGVRGHQPQHFGDGTRLSIL.

This clonotype came up a few times. The rearrangement links TRBV12-3 or TRBV12-4 to TRBJ2-7; tentative D call: TRBD1 (6 bases). V was clipped by 5 bases and J by 0 bases, with 11 bases between them. The CDR3 has 14 residues. The CDR3 reads CASSARQASYEQYF. As DNA, the CDR3 is TGTGCCAGCAGTGCCCGACAGGCCTCCTACGAGCAGTACTTC.

The chain is built from TRBV9 and TRBJ2-1, with 8 bases aligning to TRBD2. J was trimmed by 6 bases and V by 0 bases; bases with no gene match: 5. The CDR3 is 15 amino acids. Looked up from germline, CDR1 is SGDLS and CDR2 is YYNGEE. CDR3 region: CASSVASGLGNEQFF. The CDR3 DNA sequence: TGTGCCAGCAGCGTAGCCTCGGGACTAGGCAATGAGCAGTTCTTC.

This clonotype was recorded a few times. This chain joins TRBV5-6 and TRBJ2-4; no reliable D call. Gene TRBJ2-5 matches the end of the DNA better, so the J call may be wrong. The CDR3 has 14 amino acids. Germline V gene data show CDR1 as SGHDT and CDR2 as YYEEEE. The CDR3 here is CASSLGLGQETQYF. CDR3 coding DNA: TGTGCCAGCAGCTTAGGTCTAGGCCAAGAGACCCAGTACTTC.

The chain couples TRBV7-9 to TRBJ2-5; possibly TRBD1 for D (5 bases). V gave up 0 bases and J gave up 9 bases, with 14 bases separating them. CDR3 length: 14 amino acids. Per germline, CDR1 SEHNR and CDR2 FQNEAQ (reference sequence). The CDR3 region is CASSLAGLLGAQYF. The CDR3 nucleotides are TGTGCCAGCAGCTTAGCAGGGCTGCTAGGGGCCCAGTACTTC.